This T cell receptor beta chain originates from a study of T cell repertoires in cytomegalovirus infection. Study overall: Public TCR beta signatures marked donors with CMV infection and the matching HLA.

The V gene's germline CDR1 is SGHTA and CDR2 FQGNSA. V was clipped by 1 base and J by 0 bases, with 13 bases between them. The CDR3 length is 18 residues. This clonotype appeared many times. TCRdb ran MiXCR on the reads and lists one entry per CDR3 protein. Here the sample spans around 260,000 distinct CDR3 sequences, 9.1% being singletons. Sequencing was performed on PBMCs. This receptor was obtained from a human donor in good health (CMV status not recorded). Some clones in this sample may be carry-over from other donors' samples. V and J are TRBV7-2 and TRBJ2-6; D unclear. The DNA for the CDR3 is TGTGCCAGCAGCTTAGTCCCAGGTCCCCTCTCTGGGGCCAACGTCCTGACTTTC. It is translated as CASSLVPGPLSGANVLTF.